This T cell receptor beta chain was identified during a study of Graves' ophthalmopathy and Graves' hyperthyroidism. The V gene's germline CDR1 is LNHDA and CDR2 SQIVND (reference sequence). V lost 3 bases, J lost 0 bases, and 14 bases lay in between. The CDR3 has 17 residues. Study-level points and caveats: Sensitivity reached roughly 88% and specificity about 76% for a 13-signature model separating ophthalmopathy from stable hyperthyroidism. Thyroid clonotypes that were expanded above 0.001 frequency mostly also appeared in blood.

Scientists amplified the TCR beta CDR3 regions from RNA transcripts. RT-PCR in the first round used HTBI primers; a second-round multiplex PCR followed. TCRdb re-called the multiplex PCR reads through MiXCR, storing one row per CDR3 protein. Seen here are approximately 160,000 distinct CDR3 sequences, 30% to 45% observed once, and the top ten hold around 9.3%. Patients with other autoimmune diseases, uncontrolled infections, pregnancy or lactation were excluded. This clonotype was detected ten times or more. Its antigen remains unknown. What was sequenced was peripheral blood. V is TRBV19 and J is TRBJ2-2; no definite D call. The TCR comes from a man aged 25 to 40 with Graves' ophthalmopathy. CDR3 DNA sequence: TGTGCCAGTAGTATTGGCCGCGGCCAGGCGAACACCGGGGAGCTGTTTTTT. Protein sequence: CASSIGRGQANTGELFF.